This T cell receptor beta chain emerged from a study of shared clonotypes between healthy human individuals. Study-wide findings and caveats: With a few donors compared, 4.5% to 6.5% of naive CD4 clonotypes were shared.

Using immunoSEQ multiplex PCR, the repertoire was profiled, and TCRdb retains in-frame clones only, with some absent. Among 1.5 million to 2.5 million clones listed, approximately 94% were seen once. Terminally differentiated effector memory CD45RA+ cells were excluded from the naive CD8 cells, which were CD45RO-negative and positively selected for CCR7. With 0 bases removed from V and 5 bases from J, the gap between germline ends came to 5 bases. Looked up from germline, CDR1 is MDHEN and CDR2 is SYDVKM. CDR3 size: 12 residues. With regard to this clone: Its antigen is not known.

This chain connects TRBV28 to TRBJ2-7; D gene unclear. The sequence derives from a man aged 18 to 30 in good health. The sequenced sample was naive CD8+ T cells sorted from blood. The CDR3: CASSLWGNEQYF. The CDR3 DNA is TGTGCCAGCAGTTTATGGGGGAACGAGCAGTACTTC.